This TCR beta chain stems from a study of T cell clusters in autoimmune cytopenias. This CDR3 has 16 amino acids. The germline V gene has CDR1 SGHDT and CDR2 YYEEEE. TRB was amplified from 250 ng of peripheral blood genomic DNA per sample. TRB rearrangements were amplified by touch-down multiplex PCR with mixed TRB-A/B primers. TCRdb reprocessed the multiplex PCR reads, keeping one entry per CDR3 protein, no DNA. The sample data list some 11,000 distinct CDR3 sequences. The same data also went into a second study, on T cell repertoires in aging, cancer and after chemotherapy. From that paper: Compared with age-matched healthy donors, untreated hematological or solid cancer patients showed higher blood TCR clonality. Rebound thymic output was suggested by rising median generation probability during chemotherapy in each cancer cohort.

This chain uses TRBV5-6 with TRBJ2-3; absent DNA, TCRdb's TRBD2 call cannot be checked. Sequencing was done on a sample of peripheral blood. This TCR was sampled from a human donor in good health. The CDR3: CASSPGLIPSTDTQYF. Full variable domain (remainder filled in from reference TRBV5-6 and TRBJ2-3): DAGVTQSPTHLIKTRGQQVTLRCSPKSGHDTVSWYQQALGQGPQFIFQYYEEEERQRGNFPDRFSGHQFPNYSSELNVNALLLGDSALYLCASSPGLIPSTDTQYFGPGTRLTVL.